One and the same sample provided the 4 T cell receptor beta chains below, sequenced in a study of OX40 agonist ivuxolimab in advanced cancers. Sequenced by immunoSEQ multiplex PCR; TCRdb stores in-frame clones only, minus some. The sample has about 60,000 clones, roughly 87% seen once; the top ten hold about 2.3%. The sequencing here drew on CD4+ or CD8+ T cells sorted from blood, taken in a trial of the OX40 agonist ivuxolimab. These receptors all stem from an adult with an advanced solid tumor such as melanoma, head and neck, liver or kidney cancer.

This clone has a single count. The chain couples TRBV7-9 to TRBJ2-1; D is unclear. The CDR3 consists of 14 residues. Germline V CDR1 and CDR2: SEHNR, FQNEAQ (reference sequence). Trimming removed 5 bases from V and 0 bases from J, with 8 bases in between. The CDR3 nucleotides are TGTGCCAGCAGCCCCTTGAGCTCCTACAATGAGCAGTTCTTC. Translation: CASSPLSSYNEQFF.

This clone was observed a few times. The gene calls are TRBV28 and TRBJ1-1; 7 positions agree with TRBD1. Trimming took 6 bases from V and 1 from J; bases not matched to a gene: 11. This CDR3 is built from 16 residues. The germline CDR1 and CDR2 sequences are MDHEN and SYDVKM. The DNA for the CDR3 is TGTGCCAGCAGGATAGGGGGCGCCGGTACGAACACTGAAGCTTTCTTT. Translated: CASRIGGAGTNTEAFF.

The chain employs TRBV30 and TRBJ2-1; unclear D gene. From germline, CDR1 is GTSNPN and CDR2 SVGIG (reference sequence). The germline V and J ends were trimmed by 2 bases and 1 base, with 15 bases remaining between them. This CDR3 has 16 residues. In DNA, the CDR3 is TGTGCCTGGAGTCCCATTGGTTTGTTGTCCTACAATGAGCAGTTCTTC. Amino acids: CAWSPIGLLSYNEQFF.

V is TRBV19 and J is TRBJ2-3, with D perhaps matching TRBD1 (6 bases). The V gene's germline CDR1 is LNHDA and CDR2 SQIVND (reference sequence). The CDR3 runs to 14 residues. V lost 6 bases, J lost 0 bases, and 10 bases lay in between. CDR3 DNA: TGTGCCAGTAGGACCGACAGGAGCACAGATACGCAGTATTTT. This gives the protein CASRTDRSTDTQYF.